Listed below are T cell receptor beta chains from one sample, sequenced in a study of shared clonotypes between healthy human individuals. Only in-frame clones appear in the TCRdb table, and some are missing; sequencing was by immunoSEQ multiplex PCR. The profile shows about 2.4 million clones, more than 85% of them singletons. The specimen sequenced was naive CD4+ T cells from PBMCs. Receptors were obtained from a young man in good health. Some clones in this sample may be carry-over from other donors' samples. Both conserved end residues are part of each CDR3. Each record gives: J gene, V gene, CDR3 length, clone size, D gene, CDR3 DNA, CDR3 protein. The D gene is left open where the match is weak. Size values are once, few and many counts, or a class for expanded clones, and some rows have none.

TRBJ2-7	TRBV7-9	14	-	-	TGTGCCAGCAGCCAAGCGGGCGTTACCTACGAGCAGTACTTC	CASSQAGVTYEQYF
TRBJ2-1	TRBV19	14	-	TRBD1	TGTGCCAGTAGTATCCCGGGACAGGGGGGTGAGCAGTTCTTC	CASSIPGQGGEQFF
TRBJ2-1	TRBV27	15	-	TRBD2	TGTGCCAGCAGTACCGGGACTAGCGGTTACAATGAGCAGTTCTTC	CASSTGTSGYNEQFF
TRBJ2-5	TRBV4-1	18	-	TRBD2	TGCGCCAGCAGCCCCCTGCGACGACTAGCGGGGTTACAAGAGACCCAGTACTTC	CASSPLRRLAGLQETQYF
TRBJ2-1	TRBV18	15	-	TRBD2	TGTGCCAGCTTATGGACTAGCGGGATGGGTAATGAGCAGTTCTTC	CASLWTSGMGNEQFF
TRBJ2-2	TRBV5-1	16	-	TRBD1	TGCGCCAGCAGCCTACGGACAGGGGAGAACACCGGGGAGCTGTTTTTT	CASSLRTGENTGELFF
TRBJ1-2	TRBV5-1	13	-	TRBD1	TGCGCCAGCAGCCGAGACAGGGAGTATGGCTACACCTTC	CASSRDREYGYTF
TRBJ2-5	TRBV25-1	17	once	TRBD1	TGTGCCAGCATCCCGGGACAGGGGTTTAGGGCCCAAGAGACCCAGTACTTC	CASIPGQGFRAQETQYF
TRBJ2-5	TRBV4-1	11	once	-	TGCGCCAGCAGCCAAGGGGTGACCCAGTACTTC	CASSQGVTQYF
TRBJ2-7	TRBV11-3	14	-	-	TGTGCCAGCAGCCCTTCGGGGCACGAGGCCGAGCAGTACTTC	CASSPSGHEAEQYF
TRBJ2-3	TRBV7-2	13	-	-	TGTGCCAGCAAAGAGGGCCTCACAGATACGCAGTATTTT	CASKEGLTDTQYF
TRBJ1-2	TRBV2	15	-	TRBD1	TGTGCCAGCACCAGACAGGGGACCGGGGGCTATGGCTACACCTTC	CASTRQGTGGYGYTF
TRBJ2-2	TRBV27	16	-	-	TGTGCCAGCAGTAGCCGGGACTTCCTAGGGACCGGGGAGCTGTTTTTT	CASSSRDFLGTGELFF
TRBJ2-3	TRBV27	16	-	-	TGTGCCAGCACCAAAAAAGGTGAGGACGGCACAGATACGCAGTATTTT	CASTKKGEDGTDTQYF
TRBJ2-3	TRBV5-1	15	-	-	TGCGCCAGCAGCCCTCGGACGGGGAGCACAGATACGCAGTATTTT	CASSPRTGSTDTQYF
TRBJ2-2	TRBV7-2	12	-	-	TGTGCCAGCAGCTTACGAGCGGGGGAGCTGTTTTTT	CASSLRAGELFF
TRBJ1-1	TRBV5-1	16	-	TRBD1	TGCGCCAGCAGCTTGGGTGGACAGGCGATGAACACTGAAGCTTTCTTT	CASSLGGQAMNTEAFF
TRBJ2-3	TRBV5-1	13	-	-	TGCGCCAGCAGCGCTACAGGGTCAGATACGCAGTATTTT	CASSATGSDTQYF
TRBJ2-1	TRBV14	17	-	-	TGTGCCAGCAGCTCTAAAAGGGCACCGAGCTCCTACAATGAGCAGTTCTTC	CASSSKRAPSSYNEQFF
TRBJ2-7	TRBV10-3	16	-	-	TGTGCCATCAGTGAGTCTGGGGCAGGGGCAAACTACGAGCAGTACTTC	CAISESGAGANYEQYF
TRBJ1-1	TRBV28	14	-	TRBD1	TGTGCCAGCCCTAAAGGGGACAGATCAACCTGGGCTTTCTTT	CASPKGDRSTWAFF
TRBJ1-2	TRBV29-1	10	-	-	TGCAGCGTTGACAGGGACGGCTACACCTTC	CSVDRDGYTF
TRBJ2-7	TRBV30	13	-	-	TGTGCCTGGGCCCGGGGGGCCTACTACGAGCAGTACTTC	CAWARGAYYEQYF
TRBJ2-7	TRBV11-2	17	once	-	TGTGCCAGCATCCCGAATGGGACTCCGGGCCTGCCTTACGAGCAGTACTTC	CASIPNGTPGLPYEQYF
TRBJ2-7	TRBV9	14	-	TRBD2	TGTGCCAGCAGCGTAAGAGCGGGGGGCTACGAGCAGTACTTC	CASSVRAGGYEQYF
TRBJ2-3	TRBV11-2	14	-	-	TGTGCCAGCAGCTTAACTCGGGCCCCAGATACGCAGTATTTT	CASSLTRAPDTQYF
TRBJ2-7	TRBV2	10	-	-	TGTGCCAGCAGTGTATTCGAGCAGTACTTC	CASSVFEQYF
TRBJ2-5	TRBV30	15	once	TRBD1	TGTGCCTGGAGTGGAGGACAGGGGCCTCAAGAGACCCAGTACTTC	CAWSGGQGPQETQYF
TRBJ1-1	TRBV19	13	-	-	TGTGCCAGTAGTATTCTCGGGGGCACTGAAGCTTTCTTT	CASSILGGTEAFF
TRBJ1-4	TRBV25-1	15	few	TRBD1	TGTGCCAGCAGTGAACCCCGACAGGGGAATGAAAAACTGTTTTTT	CASSEPRQGNEKLFF
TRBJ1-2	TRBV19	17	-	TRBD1	TGTGCCAGTAGATTTGGGCCGGGACAGGGGGCCGACTATGGCTACACCTTC	CASRFGPGQGADYGYTF
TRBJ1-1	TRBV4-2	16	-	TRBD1	TGTGCCAGCAGCCCCGGGGCAGGGGGCCCTTACACTGAAGCTTTCTTT	CASSPGAGGPYTEAFF
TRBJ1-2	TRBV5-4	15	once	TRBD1	TGTGCCAGCAGCTCGCGCCTGGACAGGAAGGATGGCTACACCTTC	CASSSRLDRKDGYTF
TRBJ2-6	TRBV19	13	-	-	TGTGCCAGTAGCCCTACTGGGGCCAACGTCCTGACTTTC	CASSPTGANVLTF
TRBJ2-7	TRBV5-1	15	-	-	TGCGCCAGCAGCGGAGCGGTGGGTGGGTTGTACGAGCAGTACTTC	CASSGAVGGLYEQYF
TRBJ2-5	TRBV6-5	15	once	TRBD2	TGTGCCAGCAGTGGACTAGACGGAGCGGGAGAGACCCAGTACTTC	CASSGLDGAGETQYF
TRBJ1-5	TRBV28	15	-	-	TGTGCCAGCAGTCGACCCCAAGTCGGCAATCAGCCCCAGCATTTT	CASSRPQVGNQPQHF
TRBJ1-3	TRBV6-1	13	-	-	TGTGCCAGCATCCAATCCTCTGGAAACACCATATATTTT	CASIQSSGNTIYF
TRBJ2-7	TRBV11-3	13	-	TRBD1	TGTGCCAGCAGCCCCGACAGGGACCACGAGCAGTACTTC	CASSPDRDHEQYF
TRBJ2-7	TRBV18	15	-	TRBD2	TGTGCCAGCTCACCACGGACTAGCGGGAGCTACGAGCAGTACTTC	CASSPRTSGSYEQYF
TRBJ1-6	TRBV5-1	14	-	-	TGCGCCAGCAGCTTGGCGGACGGCGGGCCACCCCTCCACTTT	CASSLADGGPPLHF
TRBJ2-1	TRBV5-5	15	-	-	TGTGCCAGCAGCTTGCTGGAGGTCCACTACAATGAGCAGTTCTTC	CASSLLEVHYNEQFF
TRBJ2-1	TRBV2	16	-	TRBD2	TGTGCCAGCAGCGCAAGACTAGCGGGCACCTACAATGAGCAGTTCTTC	CASSARLAGTYNEQFF
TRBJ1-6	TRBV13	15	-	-	TGTGCCAGCAGCGCAGGACTTACCGATAATTCACCCCTCCACTTT	CASSAGLTDNSPLHF
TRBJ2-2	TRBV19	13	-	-	TGTGCCAGTAGTAACTCGGAACCCAGGGAGCTGTTTTTT	CASSNSEPRELFF
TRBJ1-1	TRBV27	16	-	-	TGTGCCAGCAGTTTATTCCCCCCTCCAGAGAACACTGAAGCTTTCTTT	CASSLFPPPENTEAFF
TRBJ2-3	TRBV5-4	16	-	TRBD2	TGTGCCAGCAGCTTTCGGACTAGCGGGAGCACAGATACGCAGTATTTT	CASSFRTSGSTDTQYF
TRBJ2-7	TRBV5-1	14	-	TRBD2	TGCGCCAGCGGACTAGCGGAGGCTGGAGGCGAGCAGTACTTC	CASGLAEAGGEQYF
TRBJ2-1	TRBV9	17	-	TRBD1	TGTGCCAGCAGCCTAGGACAGGGGAGGCAGTACTACAATGAGCAGTTCTTC	CASSLGQGRQYYNEQFF
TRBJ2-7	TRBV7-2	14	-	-	TGTGCCAGCAGCTTCTCGGGAGTTCAGGCCGAGCAGTACTTC	CASSFSGVQAEQYF
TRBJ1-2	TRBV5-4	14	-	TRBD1	TGTGCCAGCAGTTGGGACAGGGGGAACTATGGCTACACCTTC	CASSWDRGNYGYTF
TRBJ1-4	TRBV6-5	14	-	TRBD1	TGTGCCAGCAGCCGGACAGGGGTTAATGAAAAACTGTTTTTT	CASSRTGVNEKLFF
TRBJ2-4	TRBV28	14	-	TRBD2	TGTGCCAGCAGTTTGGGGGGGTTTGGAAACATTCAGTACTTC	CASSLGGFGNIQYF
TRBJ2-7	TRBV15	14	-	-	TGTGCCACCAGCAGAGCGGGGAGGTTCGGCGAGCAGTACTTC	CATSRAGRFGEQYF
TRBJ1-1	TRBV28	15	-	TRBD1	TGTGCCAGCAGCCCTACCCGGACAGGGCAGACTGAAGCTTTCTTT	CASSPTRTGQTEAFF
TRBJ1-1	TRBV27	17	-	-	TGTGCCAGCAGTCAATTCCGTCGGGGAAGTCTGAACACTGAAGCTTTCTTT	CASSQFRRGSLNTEAFF
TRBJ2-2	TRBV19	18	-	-	TGTGCCAGTAGTAAAAGAGGCAGGGGCTACTCGAACACCGGGGAGCTGTTTTTT	CASSKRGRGYSNTGELFF